The sequence of this T cell receptor (beta chain) was determined in a study of CD8+CD57+ T cells in acquired aplastic anemia. Overall study: The average for DNA from sorted CD4+ and CD8+ cells was around 3.4 ug.

Genomic DNA, the template, was used for profiling of the TCR beta VDJ and CDR3. TCRdb re-called the reads with MiXCR, one entry per CDR3 protein. The sample comprises 150,000 to 160,000 distinct CDR3 sequences, around half of which are singletons, and approximately 12% rests with the top ten. The CDR3 loop spans 16 amino acids. Per germline, CDR1 KGHSH and CDR2 LQKENI. The ends lost 3 bases at V and 2 bases at J; junction bases unmatched: 8. An expansion of CD8+CD57+ cells by flow cytometry had been shown in patients chosen for sequencing. This clonotype was obtained from a human donor with aplastic anemia. The rearrangement joins TRBV18 to TRBJ1-2, with TRBD1 identical over 8 bases. The specimen sequenced was sorted CD4+, CD8+, or CD8+CD57+ T cells (not recorded which) from PBMCs. The CDR3 here is CASSPLMTGENYGYTF. The CDR3 DNA reads as TGTGCCAGCTCACCTCTAATGACAGGGGAAAACTATGGCTACACCTTC.